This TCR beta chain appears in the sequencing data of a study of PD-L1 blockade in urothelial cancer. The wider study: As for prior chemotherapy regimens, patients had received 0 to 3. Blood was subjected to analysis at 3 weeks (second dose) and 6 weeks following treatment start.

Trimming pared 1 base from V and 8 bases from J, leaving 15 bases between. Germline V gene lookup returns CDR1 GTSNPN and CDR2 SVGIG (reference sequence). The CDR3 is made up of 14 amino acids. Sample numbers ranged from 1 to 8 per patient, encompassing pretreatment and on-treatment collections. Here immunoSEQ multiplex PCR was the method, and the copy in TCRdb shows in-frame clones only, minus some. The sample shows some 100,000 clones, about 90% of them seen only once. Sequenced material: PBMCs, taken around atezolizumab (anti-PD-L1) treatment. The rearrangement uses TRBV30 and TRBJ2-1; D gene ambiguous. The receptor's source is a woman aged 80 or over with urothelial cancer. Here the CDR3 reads CAWSEAILFYEQFF. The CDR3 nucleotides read TGTGCCTGGAGTGAAGCAATTCTTTTCTATGAGCAGTTCTTC.